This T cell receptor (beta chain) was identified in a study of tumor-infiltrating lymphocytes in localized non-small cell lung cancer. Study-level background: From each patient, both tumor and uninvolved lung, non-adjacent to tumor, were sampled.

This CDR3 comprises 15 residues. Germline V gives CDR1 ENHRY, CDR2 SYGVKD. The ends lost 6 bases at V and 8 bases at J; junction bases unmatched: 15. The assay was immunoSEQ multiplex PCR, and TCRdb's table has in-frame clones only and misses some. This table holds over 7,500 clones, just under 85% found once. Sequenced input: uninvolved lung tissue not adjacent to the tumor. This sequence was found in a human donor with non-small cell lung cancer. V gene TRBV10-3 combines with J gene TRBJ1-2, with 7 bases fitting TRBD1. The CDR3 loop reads CAISDTIDRVAGYTF. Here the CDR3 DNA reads TGTGCCATCAGCGACACCATTGACAGGGTCGCGGGCTACACCTTC.